Here is one T cell receptor beta chain with its context. Its antigen is unidentified. Sequenced by immunoSEQ multiplex PCR; TCRdb stores in-frame clones only, minus some. Of approximately 2.4 million clones in the sample, almost 96% were seen once. The sample comes from a study of shared clonotypes between healthy human individuals. Study-level background: The study used three CD4 naive, three CD4 memory, two CD8 naive and one CD8 memory plate per donor.

CDR3 length: 15 amino acids. Germline lookup yields CDR1 MNHEY and CDR2 SVGAGI. Trimming took off 6 bases at V and 0 bases at J, with 14 bases between the two ends. Study observations and caveats: Among a handful of donors, approximately 5% of naive CD4 clonotypes were found in common. Naive subsets, compared against memory subsets, generally had larger estimated richness values. The study's rarefaction showed incomplete sorted-subset sequencing despite large depth.

The receptor was isolated from a man aged 18 to 29 in good health. Input material: naive CD4+ T cells sorted from blood. Described subset: CD45RA+ positively selected. The gene calls are TRBV6-5 and TRBJ1-1; D is unclear. The CDR3 DNA reads as TGTGCCAGCAGCGGTTCGGATAGCATGAACACTGAAGCTTTCTTT. Translated, it gives CASSGSDSMNTEAFF.